This TCR beta chain was obtained from a study of blood T cell repertoires in COVID-19. Study background: Some COVID-19 samples were acute and others convalescent; all came from the United States, Italy and Spain. Sources were T cells, B-cell-depleted T cells, or PBMCs; the material itself was cDNA or gDNA.

Trimming removed 2 bases at V and 1 base at J, with 14 bases between. The germline CDR1 and CDR2 sequences are LNHDA and SQIVND (reference sequence). There are 17 residues in the CDR3. Study processing details: Amplification from reference gene primers served as the basis for estimated nucleated cell counts. Sequencing used immunoSEQ multiplex PCR; TCRdb keeps in-frame clones, though not all of them. The D gene and trimming were derived from the DNA, and the V and J assignments and clone size from that table. The table has 63,000 or so clones, around 82% seen once. Sequences were obtained from peripheral blood. The TCR comes from a man older than 75 with active COVID-19. This chain uses TRBV19 with TRBJ2-2; weak D call: TRBD2 (6 bases). DNA for the CDR3: TGTGCCAGTAGTATATCTCGCCAGGGAGGGAACACCGGGGAGCTGTTTTTT. Translating it yields CASSISRQGGNTGELFF.